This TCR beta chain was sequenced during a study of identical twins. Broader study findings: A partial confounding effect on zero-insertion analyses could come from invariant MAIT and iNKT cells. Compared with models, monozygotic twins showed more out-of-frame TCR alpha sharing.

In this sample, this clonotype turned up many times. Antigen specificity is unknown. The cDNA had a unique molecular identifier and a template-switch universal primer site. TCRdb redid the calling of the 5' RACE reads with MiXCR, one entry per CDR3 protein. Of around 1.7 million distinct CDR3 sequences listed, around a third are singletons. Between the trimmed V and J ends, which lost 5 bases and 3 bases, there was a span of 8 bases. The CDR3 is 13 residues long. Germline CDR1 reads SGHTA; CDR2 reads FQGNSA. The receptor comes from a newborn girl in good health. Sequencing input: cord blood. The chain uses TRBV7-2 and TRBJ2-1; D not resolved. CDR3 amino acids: CASSADVYNEQFF. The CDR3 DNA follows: TGTGCCAGCAGCGCGGACGTCTACAATGAGCAGTTCTTC.